The 10 T cell receptor beta chains reported below all come from one sample, sequenced in a study of shared clonotypes between healthy human individuals. The data were produced by immunoSEQ multiplex PCR, yet TCRdb's version contains in-frame clones alone and is incomplete. The sample carries some 1.4 million clones, more than 95% recorded once. Sequenced input: naive CD4+ T cells sorted from blood. Noted subset: CD45RA+ positively selected. Source of these receptors: a man in his thirties or forties in good health.

The J gene is TRBJ2-7, the V gene TRBV7-9, with TRBD1 as a possible D gene (7 bases). Trimming took 2 bases from V and 2 from J, leaving 13 bases between them. The CDR3 sequence is 15 residues long. The germline V gene encodes CDR1 SEHNR and CDR2 FQNEAQ (reference sequence). CDR3 DNA sequence: TGTGCCAGCAGCTTATACCAGGGGGGCACCTACGAGCAGTACTTC. The encoded protein is CASSLYQGGTYEQYF.

The chain couples TRBV5-4 to TRBJ2-1; 7 nucleotides align to TRBD2. J lost 4 bases, V lost 4 bases, and 8 bases had no gene match. The CDR3 contains 15 residues. Germline V lookup: CDR1 SGHNT, CDR2 YYREEE (reference sequence). The CDR3 bases are TGTGCCAGCAGCGGGGGAGGGAGCCGGTACAATGAGCAGTTCTTC. Translation gives CASSGGGSRYNEQFF.

CDR3 protein: CASSWRYRRSGGFADTQYF. In DNA form, the CDR3 reads TGTGCCAGCAGCTGGAGATATCGGAGGTCAGGGGGGTTCGCAGATACGCAGTATTTT. V gene TRBV11-2 combines with J gene TRBJ2-3; D is perhaps TRBD1 (7 bases). The germline V gene has CDR1 SGHAT and CDR2 FQNNGV. V lost 4 bases, J lost 4 bases, and 27 bases lay in between. This CDR3 contains 19 residues.

This chain joins TRBV7-9 and TRBJ1-5; a possible D gene is TRBD1 (5 bases). V was trimmed by 5 bases and J by 5 bases, leaving 16 bases between them. The CDR3 covers 15 residues. Germline V gene lookup returns CDR1 SEHNR and CDR2 FQNEAQ (reference sequence). This CDR3 reads CASSTRDVLDQPQHF. CDR3 nucleotides: TGTGCCAGCAGCACTAGGGACGTGTTAGATCAGCCCCAGCATTTT.

This chain connects TRBV29-1 to TRBJ2-2; 9 bases map to TRBD2. This CDR3 spans 16 amino acids. CDR1 and CDR2 from the germline V gene are SQVTM and ANQGSEA. V shed 6 bases, J shed 2 bases, and the junction held 10 bases outside the gene matches. The CDR3 loop reads CSVATLAGLNTGELFF. CDR3 nucleotides: TGCAGCGTCGCTACCCTAGCGGGATTAAACACCGGGGAGCTGTTTTTT.

The genes are TRBV4-1 and TRBJ2-6, with D perhaps TRBD1 (5 bases). The CDR3 has 17 amino acids. The V and J ends lost 2 bases and 0 bases respectively, with 11 bases between them. Germline-derived CDR1 and CDR2 are MGHRA and YSYEKL. The CDR3 bases are TGCGCCAGCAGCCAAAGAGACAGAAGCTCTGGGGCCAACGTCCTGACTTTC. The encoded protein is CASSQRDRSSGANVLTF.

The J gene is TRBJ1-5, the V gene TRBV7-2; D unclear. Germline loops: CDR1 SGHTA, CDR2 FQGNSA. The V end was cut by 1 base, the J end by 4 bases, with 5 bases between. This CDR3 spans 13 amino acids. The CDR3 bases are TGTGCCAGCAGCTTAGATTTGAATCAGCCCCAGCATTTT. It yields the protein CASSLDLNQPQHF. The whole variable domain, remainder taken from reference TRBV7-2 and TRBJ1-5, is GAGVSQSPSNKVTEKGKDVELRCDPISGHTALYWYRQSLGQGLEFLIYFQGNSAPDKSGLPSDRFSAERTGGSVSTLTIQRTQQEDSAVYLCASSLDLNQPQHFGDGTRLSIL.

The rearrangement links TRBV19 to TRBJ2-1, with 14 positions matching TRBD2. Per germline, CDR1 LNHDA and CDR2 SQIVND (reference sequence). The trim removed 0 bases at V and 8 bases at J, leaving 9 bases unmatched. This CDR3 is 18 amino acids long. CDR3 sequence reads: CASSIETGTSGRRDEQFF. CDR3 bases: TGTGCCAGTAGTATAGAGACCGGGACTAGCGGGAGAAGGGATGAGCAGTTCTTC.

This chain joins TRBV15 and TRBJ2-7, with 9 bases fitting TRBD2. The germline V gene encodes CDR1 LNHNV and CDR2 YYDKDF (reference sequence). V gave up 4 bases and J gave up 7 bases; unmatched junction bases: 8. The length of the CDR3 is 14 residues. The DNA of the CDR3 is TGTGCCACCAGCACCGGGACTAGCTTCGGGGAGCAGTACTTC. Protein product: CATSTGTSFGEQYF.

J is TRBJ1-2 and V is TRBV29-1; D remains unclear. In germline, CDR1 is SQVTM, CDR2 ANQGSEA. The CDR3 runs 15 residues. The germline V and J ends were trimmed by 0 bases and 8 bases, with 19 bases remaining between them. The CDR3 loop is CSVEDHADQVSGYTF. The CDR3 DNA follows: TGCAGCGTTGAAGATCACGCAGACCAGGTTTCGGGCTACACCTTC.